This TCR beta chain was found in a study of cytomegalovirus exposure and HLA in healthy donors. At the level of the study: In terms of ancestry, the Caucasian-associated cluster contained about four fifths of the roughly 400 genotyped donors. Study-wide points: By HLA locus, TCR association rates varied in a later analysis, with DRB1 showing the most and HLA-C the fewest.

V gave up 6 bases and J gave up 2 bases, with 14 bases separating them. Germline assignment: CDR1 MDHEN and CDR2 SYDVKM. This CDR3 has 14 residues. The donors gave bone marrow, and they were healthy. This clone occurred a few times. The antigen is unknown. The PCR made use of 60 Vbeta and 13 Jbeta primers. TCRdb keeps only in-frame clones here, not all; method: immunoSEQ multiplex PCR. The top ten clones hold about 4% of a sample with some 170,000 clones, 77% of them seen once. The chain carries TRBV28 and TRBJ2-7; possible D gene TRBD2, 7 bases. The sequencing sample was made of PBMCs. This sequence originates from a woman aged 55-69 years in good health and CMV-seropositive. In DNA, the CDR3 is TGTGCCAGCAGCCGGGGGAGGGGGGCCTACGAGCAGTACTTC. Protein sequence: CASSRGRGAYEQYF.